These T cell receptor beta chains were read from a single sample in a study of post-analysis software for immune sequencing data. TCRdb re-called the PCR reads through MiXCR, storing one row per CDR3 protein. In the table there are fewer than 900,000 distinct CDR3 sequences, just over 45% of which are singletons. Sequencing used blood. The receptors were sampled from a girl aged 5 to 17 with multiple sclerosis. Both conserved end residues are part of each CDR3.

V,J,CDR3
TRBV7-9,TRBJ2-7,CASSFQSTQDEQYF
TRBV5-1,TRBJ2-7,CASSSAGVSYEQYF
TRBV4-1,TRBJ2-5,CASSQDSQGQETQYF
TRBV20-1,TRBJ2-5,CSAKRLAGVGETQYF
TRBV7-9,TRBJ2-3,CASSAAEAGGSIDTQYF
TRBV20-1,TRBJ2-3,CSARTLGGDTQYF
TRBV5-1,TRBJ2-7,CASSFRDRLYEQYF
TRBV29-1,TRBJ2-1,CSVCEENNEQFF
TRBV12-3/TRBV12-4,TRBJ2-7,CASSYDSGAGKYF
TRBV30,-,CALSGIGHEQYF
TRBV20-1,TRBJ2-5,CSGKPAQETQYF
TRBV7-8,TRBJ2-1,CASSLGGGGGLAGAVEQFF
TRBV5-1,TRBJ2-5,CASSFGPELETQYF
TRBV7-3,TRBJ2-1,CASKTSGTLGEQFF
TRBV20-1,TRBJ2-5,CSATTDSYTEETQYF